This T cell receptor (beta chain) was documented in a study of regulatory T cells in long-lasting Graves disease (dated by TCRdb to the early 2020s). Turning to the overall study: Persistent Graves' disease was defined as antithyroid drug treatment for over 5 years with persistently positive TSH receptor autoantibodies. Patients with persistent Graves' disease were compared with patients with newly diagnosed Graves' disease using TCR sequencing and RNA sequencing of peripheral blood. The study took place in China and was registered as a clinical trial. A total of about 35 samples underwent TCR sequencing, from roughly 13 patients with persistent Graves' disease and 20 or so patients with newly diagnosed Graves' disease. Antithyroid drugs had been taken for approximately 10 years on average by persistent Graves' disease patients in the clinical cohort. Here is what the overall study found, with its caveats: Preferential use of TRBV28, TRBJ1-2 and TRBJ2-5 was observed in persistent disease, whereas TRBV20-1 and TRBJ2-1 were favored in newly diagnosed disease. Sequencing and analysis were restricted to the TCR beta chain. Peripheral blood alone was examined, since thyroid tissue, which constituted the primary lesion, could not be accessed. Persistent patients shared more public clonotypes among themselves (around 2,500) than newly diagnosed patients did (about 1,000). The authors noted that the small sample size was a limitation that may lower accuracy. Persistent Graves' disease patients showed lower TCR Shannon entropy and fewer highly expanded clones than newly diagnosed patients, suggesting clonal expansion.

The library came from multiplex PCR. Data came from an Illumina HiSeq 4000. iRepertoire HTBI primers and Arm-PCR amplification of CDR3 regions were used to construct TCR beta libraries. Before sequencing, the PCR products underwent gel purification. From the authors' description of their analysis: Gene usage analysis of CDR3 amino acid clonotypes relied on the 60 or so TRBV and about 13 TRBJ segments identified across samples. COPE and FqMerger were used to merge filtered high-quality paired reads into contigs. Contigs were aligned with BLAST to IMGT TRBV, TRBD and TRBJ reference genes, and CDR3 was defined per IMGT. Clonotypes above 0.1% frequency were classified as highly expanded clones. Repertoire diversity was measured by Shannon entropy, and V-J evenness by the Gini coefficient. Public clonotypes were defined as clonotypes shared by more than one individual. TCRdb ran its own pipeline on the public reads, namely fastp trimming at Q25 and MiXCR clone calling, and kept in-frame beta chains. Each record represents a unique CDR3 protein, reported with the most common genes and DNA among its rows. Here the V and J calls rest on TCRdb's processing, not on the authors' analysis. The sample table shows 390,000 or so distinct CDR3 sequences, and less than 30% are seen once. Approximately 28% of the sample rests with the top ten.

The meaning of the sample's time point label: persistent/refractory GD, antithyroid drugs over 5 years with positive TRAb. For both TCR sequencing and RNA sequencing, RNA was extracted from PBMCs in TRIzol. The diagnosis of Graves' disease followed American Thyroid Association guidelines. Patients for the study were recruited at an endocrinology department in Xi'an, China. Each patient gave 7 to 9.5 milliliters of peripheral blood, collected in an EDTA anticoagulant tube. Ficoll Paque Plus density gradient separation was used to isolate PBMCs, and no further T cell sorting was done. An Agilent 2100 Bioanalyzer and agarose gel were used to check RNA quality, while a NanoDrop 2000 measured RNA concentration. From the cysteine up to the phenylalanine, the CDR3 has a length of 16 residues. CDR3 DNA is the only sequence kept; it has 48 bases, read in frame from the first base. Trimmed from V: 4 bases; trimmed from J: 5 bases; junction bases lacking a gene match: 11. CDR1 and CDR2 are drawn from the germline V gene (reference sequence): LGHDT, YNNKEL.

This clonotype was counted a few times. Its specific antigen is unknown. Per-base quality was not reported, and no clone a single base away is much larger than it. Sequences were derived from peripheral blood mononuclear cells (PBMCs), sampled when the disease was refractory, from a patient treated with antithyroid drugs. The chain uses TRBV3-1 and TRBJ1-5, with TRBD1 matching 7 junction bases. The receptor comes from a woman aged 40 to 49 with Graves disease. Donor details come from another sample of the same person, matched by shared clones. DNA sequence: TGTGCCAGCAGCCCAGCGACAGGGCCCTCGGATCAGCCCCAGCATTTT. It encodes CASSPATGPSDQPQHF.